The clone carrying this T cell receptor (beta chain) appeared once. The CDR3 sequence is 12 residues long. Germline-derived CDR1 and CDR2 are SEHNR and FQNEAQ (reference sequence). V was shortened by 0 bases and J by 6 bases, with 6 bases between the two germline ends. Assay: immunoSEQ multiplex PCR; the TCRdb copy retains only in-frame clones and omits some. In the table there are some 100,000 clones, about 92% of which are singletons. The data are from a study of T cell changes during pregnancy in multiple sclerosis. This sequence joins TRBV7-9 and TRBJ2-7; no firm D call. The specimen was peripheral blood, collected in the second trimester of pregnancy. The sequence derives from a female donor with multiple sclerosis, enrolled in a pregnancy study. The chain's CDR3 is CASSLAPIEQYF. The DNA for the CDR3 is TGTGCCAGCAGCTTAGCCCCTATCGAGCAGTACTTC.